This T cell receptor beta chain was sequenced for a study of identical twins. Points from the study as a whole: Twin-shared out-of-frame alpha sequences showed excess low generation probability. In monozygotic twins, models underestimated the sharing of out-of-frame TCR alpha.

This clonotype was observed many times. Its specificity is not known. TCRdb ran MiXCR on the 5' RACE reads and lists one entry per CDR3 protein. The sample records around 370,000 distinct CDR3 sequences, around 9% being singletons. The CDR3 is made up of 16 amino acids. CDR1 is KGHDR, CDR2 SFDVKD, per germline. V was pared by 2 bases and J by 7 bases, with 8 bases of the junction left unmatched. The chain has TRBV24-1 and TRBJ1-5; TRBD1 aligns across 9 bases. This receptor was obtained from a woman aged 45-59 years in good health. Sequencing input: naive T cells sorted from blood. The CDR3 region is CATSDSTGGGRQPQHF. In DNA form, the CDR3 reads TGTGCCACCAGTGATTCCACAGGGGGCGGCCGCCAGCCCCAGCATTTT.